The clone carrying this T cell receptor beta chain was seen only a few times. The target antigen is unknown. The source of the sample is a study of regulatory T cells in long-lasting Graves disease. Findings of the study overall: Lower TCR diversity characterized persistent Graves' patients relative to newly diagnosed patients.

This sample's time point: persistent/refractory GD, antithyroid drugs over 5 years with positive TRAb. PBMC RNA was the source of the TCR library. Per American Thyroid Association guidelines, Graves' disease was diagnosed. The CDR3 extends over 14 amino acids. Germline V lookup: CDR1 KGHSH, CDR2 LQKENI. Trimming took 2 bases from V and 2 from J, leaving 9 bases between them. To make TCR beta libraries, researchers used iRepertoire HTBI primers and Arm-PCR of CDR3 regions. TCRdb called the multiplex PCR reads again in MiXCR, with one record for every CDR3 protein. Here the sample spans around 400,000 distinct CDR3 sequences, over 20% being singletons.

V and J are TRBV18 and TRBJ1-1; D not resolved. The clonotype comes from a female donor with Graves disease. The sample in question was peripheral blood mononuclear cells (PBMCs), obtained when the disease was refractory, from a patient treated with antithyroid drugs. The DNA for the CDR3 is TGTGCCAGCTCACCATCTATCGCAAACACTGAAGCTTTCTTT. As protein: CASSPSIANTEAFF. Variable domain in full (rest from reference TRBV18 and TRBJ1-1): NAGVMQNPRHLVRRRGQEARLRCSPMKGHSHVYWYRQLPEEGLKFMVYLQKENIIDESGMPKERFSAEFPKEGPSILRIQQVVRGDSAAYFCASSPSIANTEAFFGQGTRLTVV.